The present T cell receptor beta chain was sequenced within a study of naive and memory T cell subsets. The library had UMIs added by 3' ligation of an oligonucleotide to TCR cDNA. Whole blood, 2.5 to 3 ml, came from adult healthy volunteers. Reverse transcription used DNase-treated unsorted total RNA, aiming for roughly 1 to 1000 ng. The SP2 primer and nested alpha and beta constant region primers amplified ligated cDNA in four rounds. TCRdb itself ran the 5' RACE reads through MiXCR, one entry per CDR3 protein. Counted here are roughly 56,000 distinct CDR3 sequences, 7.2% occurring once; the ten biggest clones make up 8% to 10%. The CDR3 has 15 residues. With 6 bases removed from V and 3 bases from J, the gap between germline ends came to 15 bases. Germline V gene lookup returns CDR1 SGHRS and CDR2 YFSETQ. Study conclusions and caveats: This RNA-based method may be sensitive to activation-related transcript changes.

Regarding this clonotype: What it binds is not known.

This receptor was taken from a male donor in good health. The chain couples TRBV5-1 to TRBJ2-2, with D possibly matching TRBD2 (6 bases). This CDR3 is CASTPGDRDTGELFF. The CDR3 DNA reads TGCGCCAGCACCCCGGGAGACAGAGACACCGGGGAGCTGTTTTTT.